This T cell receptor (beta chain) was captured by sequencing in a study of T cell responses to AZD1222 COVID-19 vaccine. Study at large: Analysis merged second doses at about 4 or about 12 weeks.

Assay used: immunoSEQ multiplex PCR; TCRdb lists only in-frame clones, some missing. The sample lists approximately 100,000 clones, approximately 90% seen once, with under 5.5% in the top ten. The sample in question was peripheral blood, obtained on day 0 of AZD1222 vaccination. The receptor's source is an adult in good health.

CDR3 DNA sequence: TGTGCCTGTAATGACAGGGAGGGCTATGGCTACACCTTC. It encodes CACNDREGYGYTF. This chain joins TRBV30 and TRBJ1-2, with 7 nucleotides matching TRBD1. CDR1 and CDR2 (germline): GTSNPN, SVGIG (reference sequence). V was pared by 6 bases and J by 4 bases, with 8 bases of the junction left unmatched. The CDR3 is made up of 13 amino acids.